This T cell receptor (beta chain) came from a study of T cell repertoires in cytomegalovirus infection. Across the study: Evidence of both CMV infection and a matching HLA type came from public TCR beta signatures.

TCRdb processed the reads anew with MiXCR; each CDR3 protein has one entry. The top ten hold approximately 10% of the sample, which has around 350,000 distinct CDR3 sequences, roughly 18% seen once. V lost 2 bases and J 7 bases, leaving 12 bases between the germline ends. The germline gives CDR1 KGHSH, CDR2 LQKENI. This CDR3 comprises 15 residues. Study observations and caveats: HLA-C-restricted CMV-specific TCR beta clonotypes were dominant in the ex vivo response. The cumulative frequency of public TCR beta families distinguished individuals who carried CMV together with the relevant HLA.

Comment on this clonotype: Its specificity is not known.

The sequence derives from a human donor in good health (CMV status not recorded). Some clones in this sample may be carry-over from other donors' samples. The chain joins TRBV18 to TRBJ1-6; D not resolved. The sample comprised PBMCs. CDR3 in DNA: TGTGCCAGCTCACCAATGGACGCCACGAATTCACCCCTCCACTTT. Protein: CASSPMDATNSPLHF.